A selection of T cell receptor beta chains follows, all from one sample in a study of blood T cell repertoires in COVID-19. The data were produced by immunoSEQ multiplex PCR, yet TCRdb's version contains in-frame clones alone and is incomplete. The sample lists roughly 74,000 clones; 70% to 90% were seen once. The sequenced sample was peripheral blood. The receptors come from a man in his 70s with active or convalescent COVID-19. Each CDR3 is given with its conserved first and last residue. Fields, in order: CDR3 length, D gene, clone size, J gene, V gene, CDR3 DNA, CDR3 protein. A D gene is named only where the DNA matches it firmly. The size of a clone is reported for some rows only, either as once, few or many, or as a class for expanded clones.

13	TRBD2	NA	TRBJ2-7	TRBV25-1	TGTGCCAGCAGGGGGACTAGCGGTTACGAGCAGTACTTC	CASRGTSGYEQYF
17	NA	NA	TRBJ1-2	TRBV5-6	TGTGCCAGCAGCTTGGAGGGGATTAGCCCAGCTAACTATGGCTACACCTTC	CASSLEGISPANYGYTF
15	TRBD1	NA	TRBJ1-4	TRBV3-1/TRBV3-2	TGTGCCAGCAGGACAGGGTCGGGATGGAATGAAAAACTGTTTTTT	CASRTGSGWNEKLFF
15	TRBD2	NA	TRBJ2-5	TRBV6-5	TGTGCCAGCAGTCGAGGACTAGGGGTGGGAGAGACCCAGTACTTC	CASSRGLGVGETQYF
14	NA	NA	TRBJ1-3	TRBV5-1	TGCGCCAGCAGCGCCCAGGGATCCGGAAACACCATATATTTT	CASSAQGSGNTIYF
14	NA	few	TRBJ1-1	TRBV3-1/TRBV3-2	TGTGCCAGCAGCCAAAGGGGCCCAAACACTGAAGCTTTCTTT	CASSQRGPNTEAFF
13	NA	once	TRBJ1-5	TRBV30	TGTGCCTGGAGTGAGGGGTCCTCCCAGCCCCAGCATTTT	CAWSEGSSQPQHF
14	NA	NA	TRBJ1-5	TRBV15	TGTGCCACCAGCAGAGCAGGGGAAAGCCAGCCCCAGCATTTT	CATSRAGESQPQHF
12	NA	few	TRBJ1-2	TRBV2	TGTGCCAGCAGTGAACGAGGAATCAGCTACACCTTC	CASSERGISYTF
13	TRBD1	NA	TRBJ1-1	TRBV3-1/TRBV3-2	TGTGCCAGCAGCCAGGCGACAGGGGGAGAAGCTTTCTTT	CASSQATGGEAFF
13	NA	NA	TRBJ1-3	TRBV6-5	TGTGCCAGCGGGAGGGACTCTGGAAACACCATATATTTT	CASGRDSGNTIYF
14	NA	once	TRBJ2-5	TRBV28	TGTGCCAGCTCCCCCGCGTTAGCGACCGAGACCCAGTACTTC	CASSPALATETQYF
14	NA	NA	TRBJ1-3	TRBV10-3	TGTGCCATCAGTGAGAGCCGGTCTGGAAACACCATATATTTT	CAISESRSGNTIYF
14	NA	NA	TRBJ2-5	TRBV5-6	TGTGCCAGCAGGAGCCCGACAGGCGTGGAGACCCAGTACTTC	CASRSPTGVETQYF
12	NA	once	TRBJ2-5	TRBV28	TGTGCCACCTCACGACAGCTAGAGACCCAGTACTTC	CATSRQLETQYF
17	TRBD1	NA	TRBJ1-1	TRBV18	TGTGCCAGCTCACCTACGATGGTGACAGGGGGTAGCACTGAAGCTTTCTTT	CASSPTMVTGGSTEAFF
15	NA	NA	TRBJ1-1	TRBV10-3	TGTGCCACCAGGGCAGGGGATTGGTCCGGGGCTGAAGCTTTCTTT	CATRAGDWSGAEAFF
15	NA	NA	TRBJ1-2	TRBV4-1	TGCGCCAGCAGCCAAGATCAGGGGAACATTTATGGCTACACCTTC	CASSQDQGNIYGYTF
16	TRBD2	NA	TRBJ2-4	TRBV19	TGTGCCAGTAGTATTCTCGGCGGGGGGGCCAAAAACATTCAGTACTTC	CASSILGGGAKNIQYF
14	TRBD1	NA	TRBJ1-5	TRBV6-6	TGTGCCAGCAGTGGACAGGGGAAGGATCAGCCCCAGCATTTT	CASSGQGKDQPQHF
17	TRBD2	NA	TRBJ2-1	TRBV24-1	TGTGCCACCAGTGATCCGACTAGCGGACCTTCCTACAATGAGCAGTTCTTC	CATSDPTSGPSYNEQFF
15	TRBD2	NA	TRBJ2-7	TRBV2	TGTGCCAGCAGTGAAGCGGAAGCGGGAGTGGACGAGCAGTACTTC	CASSEAEAGVDEQYF
15	TRBD2	NA	TRBJ2-1	TRBV7-8	TGTGCCAGCAGCTTAATAGCGGGGGGGCCAAGTGAGCAGTTCTTC	CASSLIAGGPSEQFF
15	TRBD1	NA	TRBJ1-6	TRBV28	TGTGCCAGCAGTTCGACAGGGGTTGGGAATTCACCCCTCCACTTT	CASSSTGVGNSPLHF
11	NA	once	TRBJ2-7	TRBV14	TGTGCCAGCAGCCCGGGCTACGAGCAGTACTTC	CASSPGYEQYF
15	NA	NA	TRBJ2-2	TRBV19	TGTGCCAGTAGTCCCAGACAGTCGAACACCGGGGAGCTGTTTTTT	CASSPRQSNTGELFF
12	TRBD1	NA	TRBJ2-7	TRBV29-1	TGCAGCGTTGCCGGGACAGTATCCGAGCAGTACTTC	CSVAGTVSEQYF
13	NA	NA	TRBJ1-5	TRBV19	TGTGCCAGTAGTTCAGTTCCCTCCGCGCCCCAGCATTTT	CASSSVPSAPQHF
12	NA	NA	TRBJ1-2	TRBV2	TGTGCCAGCAGTCCAATGGGGGGTGGCTACACCTTC	CASSPMGGGYTF
14	NA	NA	TRBJ2-5	TRBV19	TGTGCCAGTAGTATCTCTAGCGTCCAAGAGACCCAGTACTTC	CASSISSVQETQYF
15	TRBD2	NA	TRBJ2-1	TRBV7-8	TGTGCCAGCAGCTTAGGGGCTAGCGGGATCAATGAGCAGTTCTTC	CASSLGASGINEQFF
12	TRBD1	NA	TRBJ2-1	TRBV12-3/TRBV12-4	TGTGCCAGCAGCCCGGACAGGGAGAAGCAGTTCTTC	CASSPDREKQFF
16	TRBD2	NA	TRBJ2-1	TRBV7-3	TGTGCCAGCAGCAACCTTAGCGGGAGGGCCACAAATGAGCAGTTCTTC	CASSNLSGRATNEQFF
10	NA	NA	TRBJ2-5	TRBV2	TGTGCCAGCAGCGGAGTGTCCCAGTACTTC	CASSGVSQYF
14	NA	NA	TRBJ1-1	TRBV6-1	TGTGCCAGCAGTGAAGGGGGGGGGAAAACTGAAGCTTTCTTT	CASSEGGGKTEAFF
11	NA	NA	TRBJ2-5	TRBV2	TGTGCCAGCAAACTACAAGAGACCCAGTACTTC	CASKLQETQYF
16	NA	NA	TRBJ1-2	TRBV5-4	TGTGCCAGCAGCTTGTACGGTTCGCAAGCTAACTATGGCTACACCTTC	CASSLYGSQANYGYTF
15	NA	NA	TRBJ1-2	TRBV6-5	TGTGCCAGCAGTCCGACGGACAGACGAGGCACCGGCTACACCTTC	CASSPTDRRGTGYTF
13	TRBD1	NA	TRBJ1-2	TRBV30	TGTGCCTCCCCGGACAGGGTCGGCTATGGCTACACCTTC	CASPDRVGYGYTF
16	TRBD2	NA	TRBJ2-5	TRBV3-1/TRBV3-2	TGTGCCAGCAGCCTTGGGACTAGCGGACCTTCGGGGGCCCAGTACTTC	CASSLGTSGPSGAQYF
14	NA	NA	TRBJ1-3	TRBV28	TGTGCCAGCAGTTGGCAGCGGACTGGAAACACCATATATTTT	CASSWQRTGNTIYF
12	NA	NA	TRBJ2-5	TRBV6-1	TGTGCCAGCAGTGAAAGGGGGGAGACCCAGTACTTC	CASSERGETQYF
16	NA	NA	TRBJ1-5	TRBV6-5	TGTGCCAGCAGTTACGTGGGGGCGCGGAGCAATCAGCCCCAGCATTTT	CASSYVGARSNQPQHF
14	TRBD1	NA	TRBJ1-5	TRBV6-5	TGTGCCAGCAACAAAGGGGGCGCGAATCAGCCCCAGCATTTT	CASNKGGANQPQHF
14	NA	NA	TRBJ1-5	TRBV28	TGTGCCAGCAGTTTGCCTAGGGAGGATCAGCCCCAGCATTTT	CASSLPREDQPQHF
14	TRBD1	NA	TRBJ2-1	TRBV11-2	TGTGCCAGCAGCTTAACAGGGGGCAGGGATGAGCAGTTCTTC	CASSLTGGRDEQFF
12	NA	NA	TRBJ2-7	TRBV21-1	TGTGCCAGCAGTGAGGGGGAATACGAGCAGTACTTC	CASSEGEYEQYF
14	NA	NA	TRBJ1-5	TRBV11-2	TGTGCCAGCAGCCCCAGTCGAGGAGGTCAGCCCCAGCATTTT	CASSPSRGGQPQHF
16	TRBD2	NA	TRBJ2-7	TRBV5-1	TGCGCCAGCAGCCTACCGGGACTAGCGGTACCCTACGAGCAGTACTTC	CASSLPGLAVPYEQYF
14	TRBD1	NA	TRBJ2-5	TRBV29-1	TGCAGCGTAGTAAGTAGGGGACAGCTAGAGACCCAGTACTTC	CSVVSRGQLETQYF
12	NA	NA	TRBJ2-3	TRBV7-8	TGTGCCAGCAGCCCAGTTGGAGATACGCAGTATTTT	CASSPVGDTQYF
14	TRBD1	NA	TRBJ1-3	TRBV7-9	TGTGCCAGCAGCTTATCGGACAGGGCCTACACCATATATTTT	CASSLSDRAYTIYF
14	TRBD1	NA	TRBJ1-5	TRBV10-3	TGTGCCACCCAGCAGGGGGTAAGCAATCAGCCCCAGCATTTT	CATQQGVSNQPQHF
16	TRBD1	NA	TRBJ1-1	TRBV9	TGTGCCAGCAGCCTCTCTGTGGGACAGAAGAACACTGAAGCTTTCTTT	CASSLSVGQKNTEAFF